This T cell receptor beta chain appears in the sequencing data of a study of early T cells in non-severe SARS-CoV-2 infection. Tagging with unique molecular identifiers was applied to individual cDNA molecules. TCRdb used MiXCR to reprocess the 5' RACE reads, holding one entry per CDR3 protein. In the table there are some 28,000 distinct CDR3 sequences, under 6% of which are singletons. This receptor was obtained from an adult who was a healthcare worker with PCR-confirmed SARS-CoV-2 infection or an uninfected control (not recorded which). The sample consisted of whole blood.

Here the CDR3 reads CASSYSEAGTDTQYF. In DNA form, the CDR3 reads TGTGCCAGCAGTTACTCGGAGGCGGGCACAGATACGCAGTATTTT. The V gene is TRBV6-6, the J gene TRBJ2-3; tentatively, D is TRBD2 (5 bases). V was cut by 0 bases and J by 1 base, with 8 bases left in between. Germline V CDR1 and CDR2: MNHNY, SVGAGI (reference sequence). The CDR3 is made up of 15 amino acids.